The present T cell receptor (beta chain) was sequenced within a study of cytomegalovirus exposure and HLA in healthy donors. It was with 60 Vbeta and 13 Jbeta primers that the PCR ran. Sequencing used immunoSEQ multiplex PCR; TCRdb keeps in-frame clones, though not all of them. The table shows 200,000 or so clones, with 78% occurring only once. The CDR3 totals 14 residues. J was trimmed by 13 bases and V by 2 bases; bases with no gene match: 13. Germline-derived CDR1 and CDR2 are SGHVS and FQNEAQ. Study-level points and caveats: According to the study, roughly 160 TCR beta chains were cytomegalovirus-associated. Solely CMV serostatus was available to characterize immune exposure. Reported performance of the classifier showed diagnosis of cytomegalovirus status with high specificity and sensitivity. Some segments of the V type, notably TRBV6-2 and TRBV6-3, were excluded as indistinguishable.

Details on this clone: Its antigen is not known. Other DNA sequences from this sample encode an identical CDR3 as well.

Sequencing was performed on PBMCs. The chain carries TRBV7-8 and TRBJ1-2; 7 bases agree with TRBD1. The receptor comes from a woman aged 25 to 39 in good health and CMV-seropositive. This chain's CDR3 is CASSLRERDRALTF. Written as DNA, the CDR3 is TGTGCCAGCAGCTTAAGGGAACGAGACAGGGCCCTCACCTTC.